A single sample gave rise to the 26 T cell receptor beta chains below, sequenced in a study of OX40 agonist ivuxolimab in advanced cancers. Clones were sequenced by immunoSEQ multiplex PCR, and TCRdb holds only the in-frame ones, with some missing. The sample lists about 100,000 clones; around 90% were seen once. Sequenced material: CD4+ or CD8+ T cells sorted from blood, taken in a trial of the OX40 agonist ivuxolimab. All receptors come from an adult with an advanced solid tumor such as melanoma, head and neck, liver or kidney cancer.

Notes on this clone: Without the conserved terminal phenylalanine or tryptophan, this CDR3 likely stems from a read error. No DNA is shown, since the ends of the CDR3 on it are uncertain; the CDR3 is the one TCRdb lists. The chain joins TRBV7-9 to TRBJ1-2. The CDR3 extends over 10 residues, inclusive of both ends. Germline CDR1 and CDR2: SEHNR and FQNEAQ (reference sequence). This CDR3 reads CASSSNTLVL.

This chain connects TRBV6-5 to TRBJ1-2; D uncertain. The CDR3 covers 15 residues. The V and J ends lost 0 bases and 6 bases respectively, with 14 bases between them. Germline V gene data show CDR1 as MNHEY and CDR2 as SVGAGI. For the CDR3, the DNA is TGTGCCAGCAGTTACTCTGATCGGTCGGCAAATGGCTACACCTTC. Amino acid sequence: CASSYSDRSANGYTF.

CDR3 sequence (DNA): TGTGCCTGGAGTCGCCCGGGACTAGCGAGCACAGATACGCAGTATTTT. Residues: CAWSRPGLASTDTQYF. This chain links TRBV30 with TRBJ2-3; 10 bases are a match to TRBD2. In germline, CDR1 is GTSNPN, CDR2 SVGIG (reference sequence). The CDR3 is made up of 16 amino acids. Losses at the gene ends were 2 bases for V and 0 bases for J; bases not matched to a gene: 5.

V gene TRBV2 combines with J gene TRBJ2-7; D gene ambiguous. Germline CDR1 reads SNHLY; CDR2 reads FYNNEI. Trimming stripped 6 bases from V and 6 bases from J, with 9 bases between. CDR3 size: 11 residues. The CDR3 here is CASRESPEQYF. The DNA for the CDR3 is TGTGCCAGCAGGGAGTCTCCCGAGCAGTACTTC.

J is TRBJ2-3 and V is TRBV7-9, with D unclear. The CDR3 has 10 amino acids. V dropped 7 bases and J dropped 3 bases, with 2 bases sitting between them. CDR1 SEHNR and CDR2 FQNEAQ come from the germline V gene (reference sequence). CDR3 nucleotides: TGTGCCAGCAAGACAGATACGCAGTATTTT. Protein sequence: CASKTDTQYF.

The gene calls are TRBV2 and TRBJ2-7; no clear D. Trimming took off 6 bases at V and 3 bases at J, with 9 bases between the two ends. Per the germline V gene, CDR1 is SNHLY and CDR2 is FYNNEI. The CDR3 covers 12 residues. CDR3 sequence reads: CASSNDIYEQYF. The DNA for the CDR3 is TGTGCCAGCAGCAATGACATCTACGAGCAGTACTTC.

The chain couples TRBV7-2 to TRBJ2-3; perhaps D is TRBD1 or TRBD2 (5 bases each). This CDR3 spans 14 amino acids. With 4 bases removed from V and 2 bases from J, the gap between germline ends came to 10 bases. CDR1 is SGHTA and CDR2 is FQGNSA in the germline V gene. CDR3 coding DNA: TGTGCCAGCAGCTGGGGACCTTCCACAGATACGCAGTATTTT. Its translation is CASSWGPSTDTQYF.

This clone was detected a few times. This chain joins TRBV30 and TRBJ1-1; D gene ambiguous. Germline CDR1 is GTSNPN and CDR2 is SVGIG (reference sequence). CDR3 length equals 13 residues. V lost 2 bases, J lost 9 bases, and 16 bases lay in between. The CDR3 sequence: CAWSSGYVDKAFF. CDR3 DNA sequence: TGTGCCTGGAGTTCCGGCTATGTGGATAAAGCTTTCTTT.

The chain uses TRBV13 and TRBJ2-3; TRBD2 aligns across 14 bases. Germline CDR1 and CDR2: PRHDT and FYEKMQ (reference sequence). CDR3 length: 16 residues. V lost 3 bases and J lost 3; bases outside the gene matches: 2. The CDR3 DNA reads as TGTGCCAGCAGCTTGACTAGCGGGAGGGTTACAGATACGCAGTATTTT. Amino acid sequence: CASSLTSGRVTDTQYF.

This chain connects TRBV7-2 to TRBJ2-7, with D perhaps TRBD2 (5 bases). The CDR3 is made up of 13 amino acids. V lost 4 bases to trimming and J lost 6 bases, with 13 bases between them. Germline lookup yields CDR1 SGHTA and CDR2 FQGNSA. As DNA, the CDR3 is TGTGCCAGCAGCTCCGCTAGGAGGCGCGAGCAGTACTTC. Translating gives CASSSARRREQYF.

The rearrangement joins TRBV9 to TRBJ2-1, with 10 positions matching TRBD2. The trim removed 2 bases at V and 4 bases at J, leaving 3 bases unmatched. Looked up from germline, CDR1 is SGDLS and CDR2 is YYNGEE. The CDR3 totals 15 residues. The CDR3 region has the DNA TGTGCCAGCAGCGTGCGACTAGCGGGTTACAATGAGCAGTTCTTC. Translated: CASSVRLAGYNEQFF.

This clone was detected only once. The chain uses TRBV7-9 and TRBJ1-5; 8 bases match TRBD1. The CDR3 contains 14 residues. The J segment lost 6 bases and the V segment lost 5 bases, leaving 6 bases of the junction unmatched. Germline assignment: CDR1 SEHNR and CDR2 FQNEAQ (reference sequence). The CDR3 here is CASSPGGRRQPQHF. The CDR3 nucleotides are TGTGCCAGCAGCCCAGGGGGCAGGCGTCAGCCCCAGCATTTT.

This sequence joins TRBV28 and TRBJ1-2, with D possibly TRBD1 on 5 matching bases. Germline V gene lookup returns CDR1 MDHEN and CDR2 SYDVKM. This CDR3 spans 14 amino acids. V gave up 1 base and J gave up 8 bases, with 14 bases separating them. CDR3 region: CASSLLVGGGGYTF. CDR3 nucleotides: TGTGCCAGCAGTTTATTGGTCGGGGGGGGAGGCTACACCTTC.

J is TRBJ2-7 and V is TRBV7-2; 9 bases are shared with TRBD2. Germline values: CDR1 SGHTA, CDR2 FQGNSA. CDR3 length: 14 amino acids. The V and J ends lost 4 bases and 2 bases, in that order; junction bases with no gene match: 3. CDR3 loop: CASSSAGGTYEQYF. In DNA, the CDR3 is TGTGCCAGCAGCTCAGCGGGGGGCACCTACGAGCAGTACTTC.

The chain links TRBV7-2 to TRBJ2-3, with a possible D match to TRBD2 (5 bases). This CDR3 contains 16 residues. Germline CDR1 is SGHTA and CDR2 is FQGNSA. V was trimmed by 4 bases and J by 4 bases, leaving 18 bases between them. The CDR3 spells CASSSIASRGSDTQYF. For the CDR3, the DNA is TGTGCCAGCAGCTCGATCGCTTCTCGGGGTTCAGATACGCAGTATTTT.

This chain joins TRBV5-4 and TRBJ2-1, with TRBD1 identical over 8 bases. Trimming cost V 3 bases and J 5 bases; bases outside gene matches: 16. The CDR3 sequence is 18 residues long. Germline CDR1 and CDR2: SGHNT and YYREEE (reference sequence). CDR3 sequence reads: CASSSDRVLGGSNNEQFF. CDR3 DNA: TGTGCCAGCAGCTCGGACAGGGTGTTGGGAGGTTCCAACAATGAGCAGTTCTTC.

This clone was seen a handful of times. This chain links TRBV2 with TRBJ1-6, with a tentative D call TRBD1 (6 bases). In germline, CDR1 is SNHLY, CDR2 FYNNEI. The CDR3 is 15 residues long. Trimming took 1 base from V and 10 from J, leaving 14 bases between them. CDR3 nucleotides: TGTGCCAGCAGTGAAGTTTGGGTGCAGGGGTCACCCCTCCACTTT. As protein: CASSEVWVQGSPLHF.

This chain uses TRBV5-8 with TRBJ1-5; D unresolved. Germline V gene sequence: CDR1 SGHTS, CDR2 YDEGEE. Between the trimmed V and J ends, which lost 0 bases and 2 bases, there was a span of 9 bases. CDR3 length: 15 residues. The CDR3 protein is CASSLVTPGNQPQHF. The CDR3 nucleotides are TGTGCCAGCAGCTTGGTTACCCCGGGCAATCAGCCCCAGCATTTT.

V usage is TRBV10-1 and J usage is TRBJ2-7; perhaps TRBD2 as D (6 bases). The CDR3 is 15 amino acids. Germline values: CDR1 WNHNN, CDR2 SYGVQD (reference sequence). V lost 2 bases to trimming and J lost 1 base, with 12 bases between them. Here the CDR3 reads CASSEGPRGSYEQYF. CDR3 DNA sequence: TGCGCCAGCAGTGAGGGACCCCGGGGGTCCTACGAGCAGTACTTC.

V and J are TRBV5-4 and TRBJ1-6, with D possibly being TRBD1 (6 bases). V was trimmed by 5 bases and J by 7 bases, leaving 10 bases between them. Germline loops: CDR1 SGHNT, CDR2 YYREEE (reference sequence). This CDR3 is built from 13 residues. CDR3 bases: TGTGCCAGCAGTGGGACACCGAATTCACCCCTCCACTTT. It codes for CASSGTPNSPLHF.

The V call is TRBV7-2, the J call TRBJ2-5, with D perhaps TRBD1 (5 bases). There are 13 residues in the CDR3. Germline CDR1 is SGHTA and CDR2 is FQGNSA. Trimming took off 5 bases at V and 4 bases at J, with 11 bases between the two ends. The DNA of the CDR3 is TGTGCCAGCAGCCTGGACATGCGAGAGACCCAGTACTTC. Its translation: CASSLDMRETQYF.

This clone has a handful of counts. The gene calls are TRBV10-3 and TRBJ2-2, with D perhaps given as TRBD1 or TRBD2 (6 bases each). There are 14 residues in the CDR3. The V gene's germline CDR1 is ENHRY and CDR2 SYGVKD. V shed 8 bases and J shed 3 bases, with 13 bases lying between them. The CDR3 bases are TGTGCCATCCTGCCGGGGGCCCACACCGGGGAGCTGTTTTTT. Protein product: CAILPGAHTGELFF.

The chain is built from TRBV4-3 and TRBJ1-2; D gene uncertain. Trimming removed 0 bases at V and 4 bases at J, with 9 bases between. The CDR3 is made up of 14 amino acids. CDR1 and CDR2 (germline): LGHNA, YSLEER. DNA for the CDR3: TGCGCCAGCAGCCAAGATACACGGTCCTATGGCTACACCTTC. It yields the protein CASSQDTRSYGYTF.

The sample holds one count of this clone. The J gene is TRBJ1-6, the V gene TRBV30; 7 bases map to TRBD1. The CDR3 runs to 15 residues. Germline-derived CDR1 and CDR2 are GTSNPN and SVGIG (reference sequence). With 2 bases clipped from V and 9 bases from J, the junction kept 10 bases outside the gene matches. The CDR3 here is CAWSFVQGFTSPLHF. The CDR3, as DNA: TGTGCCTGGAGTTTTGTACAGGGGTTTACTTCACCCCTCCACTTT.

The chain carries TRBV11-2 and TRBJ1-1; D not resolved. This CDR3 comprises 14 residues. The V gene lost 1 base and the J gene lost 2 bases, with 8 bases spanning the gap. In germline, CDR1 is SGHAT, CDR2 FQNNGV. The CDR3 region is CASSLGALNTEAFF. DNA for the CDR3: TGTGCCAGCAGCTTAGGGGCATTAAACACTGAAGCTTTCTTT.

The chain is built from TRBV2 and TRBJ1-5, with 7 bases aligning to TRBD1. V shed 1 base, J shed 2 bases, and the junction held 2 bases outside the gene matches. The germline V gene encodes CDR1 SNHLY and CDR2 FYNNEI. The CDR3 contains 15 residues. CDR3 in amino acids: CASSEEGARNQPQHF. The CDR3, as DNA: TGTGCCAGCAGTGAAGAGGGGGCGCGCAATCAGCCCCAGCATTTT.